This TCR beta chain was observed in a study of blood T cell repertoires in COVID-19. This clone has more than one count but fewer than ten. The CDR3 runs 14 residues. V lost 1 base, J lost 2 bases, and 10 bases lay in between. Germline V gives CDR1 SGHKS, CDR2 YYEKEE (reference sequence). In the original processing: Reference gene primer amplification gave estimated nucleated cell counts. Libraries were prepared by immunoSEQ multiplex PCR; TCRdb keeps only in-frame clonotypes and omits some of them. The D gene and trimming were derived from the DNA, and the V and J assignments and clone size from that table. The sample lists fewer than 150,000 clones, around 80% occurring once.

The sample was PBMCs or T cells enriched from blood (not recorded which). The genes are TRBV5-5 and TRBJ2-7; no definite D call. The source of this sequence is a woman younger than 35 who had been exposed to COVID-19. In DNA form, the CDR3 reads TGTGCCAGCAGCTTGTGGGCGTCAGCCTACGAGCAGTACTTC. Its translation: CASSLWASAYEQYF.